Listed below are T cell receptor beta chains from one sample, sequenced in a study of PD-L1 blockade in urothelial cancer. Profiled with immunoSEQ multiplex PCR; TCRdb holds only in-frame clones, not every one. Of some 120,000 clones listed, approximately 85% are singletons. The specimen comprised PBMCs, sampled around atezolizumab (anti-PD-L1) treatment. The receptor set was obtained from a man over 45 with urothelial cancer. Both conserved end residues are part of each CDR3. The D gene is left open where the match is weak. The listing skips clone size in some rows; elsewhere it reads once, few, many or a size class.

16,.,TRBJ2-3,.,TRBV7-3,CASSLTIGGRTDTQYF,TGTGCCAGCAGCTTAACAATAGGGGGACGCACAGATACGCAGTATTTT
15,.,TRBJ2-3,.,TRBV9,CASSVGRAGTDTQYF,TGTGCCAGCAGCGTAGGGAGGGCCGGAACAGATACGCAGTATTTT
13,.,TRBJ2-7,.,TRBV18,CASSPGLTYEQYF,TGTGCCAGCTCACCAGGACTAACCTACGAGCAGTACTTC
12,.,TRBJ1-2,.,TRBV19,CASSPRGFGYTF,TGTGCCAGTAGTCCCAGGGGTTTCGGCTACACCTTC
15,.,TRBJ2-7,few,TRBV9,CASSRDSWSSYEQYF,TGTGCCAGCAGCAGGGACTCCTGGAGCTCCTACGAGCAGTACTTC
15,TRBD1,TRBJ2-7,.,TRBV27,CASSSTGTGTYEQYF,TGTGCCAGCTCTTCGACCGGGACAGGGACCTACGAGCAGTACTTC
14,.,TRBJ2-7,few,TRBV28,CASSRPVEPYEQYF,TGTGCCAGCAGCCGCCCGGTTGAGCCCTACGAGCAGTACTTC
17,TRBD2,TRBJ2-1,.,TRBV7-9,CASSLQGTSGRAHEQFF,TGTGCCAGCAGCTTGCAAGGGACTAGCGGGAGGGCCCATGAGCAGTTCTTC
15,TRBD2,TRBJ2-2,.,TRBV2,CASRARTSTVGELFF,TGTGCCAGCAGGGCCCGGACTAGCACGGTCGGGGAGCTGTTTTTT
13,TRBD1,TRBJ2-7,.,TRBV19,CASSITDRAEQYF,TGTGCCAGTAGTATTACCGACAGGGCCGAGCAGTACTTC